Below are 32 T cell receptor beta chains sequenced from a single sample in a study of cytomegalovirus exposure and HLA in healthy donors. The repertoire was sequenced with immunoSEQ multiplex PCR; TCRdb's copy has only in-frame clones and lacks some. The profile shows approximately 150,000 clones, 80% to 90% of them singletons. The sample taken for sequencing was PBMCs. Receptors were obtained from a woman in her 30s in good health and CMV-seronegative.

The chain carries TRBV13 and TRBJ1-2; D gene uncertain. V was shortened by 4 bases and J by 6 bases, with 12 bases between the two germline ends. Germline V gene lookup returns CDR1 PRHDT and CDR2 FYEKMQ (reference sequence). This CDR3 comprises 13 residues. The CDR3: CASSSLPGNGYTF. The CDR3 coding sequence is TGTGCCAGCAGCTCCCTCCCGGGGAATGGCTACACCTTC.

This clone has just one count. This chain links TRBV6-5 with TRBJ1-1; D uncertain. V gave up 6 bases and J gave up 5 bases, with 7 bases separating them. This CDR3 is 11 amino acids long. Germline V CDR1 and CDR2: MNHEY, SVGAGI. The CDR3 nucleotides are TGTGCCAGCAGGCAACTTACTGAAGCTTTCTTT. Protein product: CASRQLTEAFF.

The chain combines TRBV29-1 with TRBJ2-5; possibly TRBD1 for D (5 bases). V was cut by 1 base and J by 0 bases, with 6 bases left in between. Germline-derived CDR1 and CDR2 are SQVTM and ANQGSEA. The CDR3 has 13 amino acids. CDR3 coding DNA: TGCAGCGTTGAAGTAGGGGACCAAGAGACCCAGTACTTC. The encoded protein is CSVEVGDQETQYF.

This chain connects TRBV6-5 to TRBJ2-3; TRBD2 matches at 8 bases. Trimming removed 4 bases from V and 2 bases from J; junction bases left unmatched: 5. The CDR3 length is 15 residues. Per germline, CDR1 MNHEY and CDR2 SVGAGI. CDR3 sequence: CASSLGAGDTDTQYF. CDR3 coding DNA: TGTGCCAGCAGTTTAGGAGCGGGGGACACAGATACGCAGTATTTT.

The rearrangement uses TRBV6-1 and TRBJ1-2; 10 nucleotides align to TRBD1. V lost 5 bases to trimming and J lost 4 bases; unmatched junction nucleotides: 4. The CDR3 loop spans 14 amino acids. Germline assignment: CDR1 MNHNS and CDR2 SASEGT. In nucleotides, the CDR3 is TGTGCCAGCAGTTGGACAGGGGGGGGCTATGGCTACACCTTC. Its translation: CASSWTGGGYGYTF.

This clone was recorded a few times. The J gene is TRBJ2-5, the V gene TRBV2; possible D gene TRBD2, 5 bases. The CDR3 is made up of 13 amino acids. CDR1 SNHLY and CDR2 FYNNEI come from the germline V gene. V lost 4 bases to trimming and J lost 2 bases, with 8 bases between them. CDR3: CASSVRGQETQYF. CDR3 DNA: TGTGCCAGCAGTGTTAGAGGGCAAGAGACCCAGTACTTC.

This chain links TRBV2 with TRBJ2-5; TRBD2 aligns across 8 bases. The CDR3 is 13 residues long. The germline CDR1 and CDR2 sequences are SNHLY and FYNNEI. V was pared by 4 bases and J by 6 bases, with 4 bases of the junction left unmatched. CDR3 sequence (DNA): TGTGCCAGCAGTGCCGGGGGGGCGCAGACCCAGTACTTC. Translated, it gives CASSAGGAQTQYF.

This chain uses TRBV30 with TRBJ2-1, with 8 positions matching TRBD1. CDR3 length: 14 residues. The V segment lost 3 bases and the J segment 8 bases; nucleotides outside the gene matches: 9. The germline gives CDR1 GTSNPN, CDR2 SVGIG (reference sequence). CDR3 nucleotide sequence: TGTGCCTGGAGCTGGTCAGGGGGCGCGGATGAGCAGTTCTTC. Encoded protein: CAWSWSGGADEQFF.

This sequence joins TRBV6-1 and TRBJ2-1; 10 bases align to TRBD2. From germline, CDR1 is MNHNS and CDR2 SASEGT. After removal of 6 bases from V and 2 bases from J, the junction contained 4 bases not matched to a gene. This CDR3 has 15 amino acids. Written as DNA, the CDR3 is TGTGCCAGCAGGGAGAGCGGGGGGGCCTACAATGAGCAGTTCTTC. Amino acids: CASRESGGAYNEQFF.

V usage is TRBV6-6 and J usage is TRBJ2-1; the D is unclear. V dropped 8 bases and J dropped 4 bases, with 9 bases sitting between them. This CDR3 comprises 12 residues. Germline V gene data show CDR1 as MNHNY and CDR2 as SVGAGI (reference sequence). CDR3 coding DNA: TGTGCCAGCGAAGCCAATTACAATGAGCAGTTCTTC. Protein: CASEANYNEQFF.

The chain has TRBV27 and TRBJ1-1; D unclear. Per germline, CDR1 MNHEY and CDR2 SMNVEV (reference sequence). The CDR3 contains 11 residues. Trimming took 6 bases from V and 1 from J, leaving 3 bases between them. CDR3 residues: CASSKNTEAFF. The CDR3 DNA is TGTGCCAGCAGCAAGAACACTGAAGCTTTCTTT.

CDR3 protein: CASSFSKESYEQYF. The CDR3 DNA sequence: TGTGCCAGCAGCTTCTCCAAAGAGTCCTACGAGCAGTACTTC. The chain employs TRBV11-1 and TRBJ2-7; D ambiguous. The V end was cut by 3 bases, the J end by 1 base, with 10 bases between. Per germline, CDR1 SGHAT and CDR2 FQDESV (reference sequence). The CDR3 runs to 14 residues.

CDR3 region: CASSQAPGQAHYEQYF. Written as DNA, the CDR3 is TGCGCCAGCAGCCAGGCACCGGGACAGGCTCACTACGAGCAGTACTTC. This sequence joins TRBV4-1 and TRBJ2-7; 8 nucleotides match TRBD1. Per germline, CDR1 MGHRA and CDR2 YSYEKL. J gave up 3 bases and V 3 bases, and 10 bases lay outside the gene matches. This CDR3 has 16 amino acids.

The chain couples TRBV5-3 to TRBJ2-2; possibly TRBD1 for D (6 bases). TRBV5-3 falls under the ORF class, with uncertain function. Trimming shortened V by 0 bases and J by 1 base, and 16 bases separated the two germline ends. CDR3 length equals 18 residues. CDR3 residues: CARSLGVSGVGNTGELFF. The CDR3 DNA reads as TGTGCCAGAAGCTTGGGGGTCTCAGGGGTGGGGAACACCGGGGAGCTGTTTTTT.

The chain couples TRBV28 to TRBJ1-4; a possible D gene is TRBD1 (5 bases). The germline V gene encodes CDR1 MDHEN and CDR2 SYDVKM. Trimming stripped 5 bases from V and 8 bases from J, with 12 bases between. The CDR3 extends over 13 amino acids. This chain's CDR3 is CASSQGNREKLFF. DNA of the CDR3: TGTGCCAGCAGTCAGGGTAATCGGGAAAAACTGTTTTTT.

The V gene is TRBV5-5, the J gene TRBJ2-2; weak D call: TRBD1 (5 bases). This CDR3 comprises 14 residues. V lost 5 bases, J lost 5 bases, and 13 bases lay in between. Germline V gene sequence: CDR1 SGHKS, CDR2 YYEKEE (reference sequence). The CDR3 bases are TGTGCCAGCAGGACAGTCCCCAGTACCGGGGAGCTGTTTTTT. As protein: CASRTVPSTGELFF.

This clone was seen ten or more times. This rearrangement joins TRBV19 to TRBJ2-7; 11 bases map to TRBD1. Unmatched junction bases numbered 5, after V lost 2 bases and J lost 5 bases. Germline assignment: CDR1 LNHDA and CDR2 SQIVND (reference sequence). The CDR3 consists of 15 residues. CDR3 amino acids: CASSITGTGGNEQYF. The CDR3 DNA is TGTGCCAGTAGTATAACCGGGACAGGGGGTAACGAGCAGTACTTC.

This clone turned up a few times. This chain connects TRBV7-2 to TRBJ2-7; TRBD2 matches at 9 bases. The CDR3 spans 17 residues. In germline, CDR1 is SGHTA, CDR2 FQGNSA. The V gene end was trimmed by 1 base and the J gene end by 1 base; junction bases not matched to a gene: 8. CDR3 sequence reads: CASSLEALAGPSYEQYF. The DNA for the CDR3 is TGTGCCAGCAGCTTAGAGGCGCTAGCGGGGCCGTCCTACGAGCAGTACTTC.

J is TRBJ1-1 and V is TRBV30, with 9 bases identical to TRBD1. The CDR3 is made up of 14 amino acids. The junction had 5 bases not matched to a gene; V was cut back by 5 bases and J by 1 base. Germline CDR1 and CDR2: GTSNPN and SVGIG (reference sequence). CDR3 residues: CAWGLGQGNTEAFF. The CDR3 nucleotides are TGTGCCTGGGGACTGGGACAGGGGAACACTGAAGCTTTCTTT.

The gene calls are TRBV27 and TRBJ2-2, with 9 bases that match TRBD2. The length of the CDR3 is 13 residues. With 4 bases clipped from V and 10 bases from J, the junction kept 4 bases outside the gene matches. In germline, CDR1 is MNHEY, CDR2 SMNVEV (reference sequence). DNA of the CDR3: TGTGCCAGCAGTTCAGCTAGCGGGGTGGAGCTGTTTTTT. The encoded protein is CASSSASGVELFF.

The chain has TRBV5-1 and TRBJ1-4; a possible D gene is TRBD1 (5 bases). CDR1 is SGHRS, CDR2 YFSETQ, per germline. The V and J ends lost 0 bases and 8 bases respectively, with 11 bases between them. The CDR3 is 14 residues long. This CDR3 reads CASSLGQGREKLFF. The CDR3 nucleotides are TGCGCCAGCAGCTTGGGTCAGGGAAGAGAAAAACTGTTTTTT.

The gene calls are TRBV6-5 and TRBJ1-2; D is perhaps TRBD1 (6 bases). This CDR3 is built from 14 residues. Per germline, CDR1 MNHEY and CDR2 SVGAGI. V gave up 6 bases and J gave up 3 bases, with 14 bases separating them. CDR3 loop: CASRAPGVYYGYTF. The CDR3 nucleotides are TGTGCCAGCAGAGCTCCAGGGGTCTACTATGGCTACACCTTC.

The chain combines TRBV5-1 with TRBJ2-1; 12 bases map to TRBD2. Trimming removed 3 bases from V and 5 bases from J; junction bases left unmatched: 3. Germline V lookup: CDR1 SGHRS, CDR2 YFSETQ. The length of the CDR3 is 15 residues. This chain's CDR3 is CASSYLAGGDNEQFF. The CDR3 DNA is TGCGCCAGCAGCTACCTAGCGGGGGGGGACAATGAGCAGTTCTTC.

This sequence joins TRBV5-1 and TRBJ1-1; D gene unclear. V was shortened by 4 bases and J by 7 bases, with 17 bases between the two germline ends. CDR1 is SGHRS, CDR2 YFSETQ, per germline. The CDR3 covers 14 residues. CDR3: CASSTLGGGIEAFF. CDR3 in DNA: TGCGCCAGCAGCACACTCGGTGGAGGGATTGAAGCTTTCTTT.

The rearrangement joins TRBV9 to TRBJ1-1; 8 nucleotides align to TRBD1. The V and J ends lost 1 base and 5 bases, in that order; junction bases with no gene match: 10. CDR1 SGDLS and CDR2 YYNGEE come from the germline V gene. The CDR3 length is 16 residues. The CDR3 sequence is CASSVTSRGLGTEAFF. As DNA, the CDR3 is TGTGCCAGCAGCGTAACCTCCAGGGGGCTAGGTACTGAAGCTTTCTTT.

The J gene is TRBJ1-2, the V gene TRBV2, with 8 bases fitting TRBD1. V shed 4 bases and J 7 bases; nucleotides not matched to a gene: 8. There are 14 residues in the CDR3. Germline V lookup: CDR1 SNHLY, CDR2 FYNNEI. CDR3: CASSAPDRAFGYTF. The CDR3 nucleotides read TGTGCCAGCAGTGCTCCGGACAGGGCATTTGGCTACACCTTC.

The CDR3 region has the DNA TGTGCCAGCCGTTCGGGGGAGAATGAGCAGTTCTTC. Its translation is CASRSGENEQFF. J is TRBJ2-1 and V is TRBV6-1; the D gene is possibly TRBD2 (6 bases). Trimming took off 8 bases at V and 7 bases at J, with 12 bases between the two ends. This CDR3 is 12 amino acids long. Germline CDR1 MNHNS, CDR2 SASEGT.

The V gene is TRBV5-4, the J gene TRBJ2-1; 9 nucleotides line up with TRBD2. The CDR3 is 16 amino acids. After removal of 1 base from V and 8 bases from J, the junction contained 10 bases not matched to a gene. The germline CDR1 and CDR2 sequences are SGHNT and YYREEE (reference sequence). The CDR3 DNA sequence: TGTGCCAGCAGCTTGAATTCGGGACTAGCTCGCTATGAGCAGTTCTTC. Translation: CASSLNSGLARYEQFF.

This chain links TRBV5-4 with TRBJ1-2, with 12 bases matching TRBD1. V was clipped by 5 bases and J by 7 bases; unmatched bases: 6. CDR1 SGHNT and CDR2 YYREEE come from the germline V gene (reference sequence). This CDR3 comprises 14 residues. The CDR3, as DNA: TGTGCCAGCAGAACCGGGACAGGGGGCTCTGGCTACACCTTC. Protein: CASRTGTGGSGYTF.

The chain has TRBV27 and TRBJ2-7; D perhaps matches TRBD1 (5 bases). Deletions cut 2 bases from V and 0 bases from J, with 11 bases between. The CDR3 has 15 amino acids. Germline loops: CDR1 MNHEY, CDR2 SMNVEV (reference sequence). CDR3 loop: CASSLRGPSSYEQYF. DNA of the CDR3: TGTGCCAGCAGTTTAAGGGGCCCCAGCTCCTACGAGCAGTACTTC.

V is TRBV11-3 and J is TRBJ2-2, with a tentative D call TRBD2 (6 bases). The V end was cut by 2 bases, the J end by 0 bases, with 13 bases between. The CDR3 is 17 amino acids. Germline V lookup: CDR1 SGHNT, CDR2 YENEEA. DNA of the CDR3: TGTGCCAGCAGCTTATCAAGGTGGGGGGCGAACACCGGGGAGCTGTTTTTT. Translating gives CASSLSRWGANTGELFF.

J is TRBJ2-7 and V is TRBV4-3, with D perhaps matching TRBD2 (6 bases). The CDR3 is made up of 14 amino acids. Between the trimmed V and J ends, which lost 2 bases and 2 bases, there was a span of 10 bases. CDR1 and CDR2 (germline): LGHNA, YSLEER. CDR3 protein: CASSQYGGPYEQYF. For the CDR3, the DNA is TGCGCCAGCAGCCAATACGGGGGTCCCTACGAGCAGTACTTC.